One and the same sample provided the 17 T cell receptor beta chains below, sequenced in a study of blood T cell repertoires in COVID-19. Profiled with immunoSEQ multiplex PCR; TCRdb holds only in-frame clones, not every one. The table includes 400,000 or so clones, around 90% detected once. Sequencing used PBMCs or T cells enriched from blood (not recorded which). The source of these receptors is a middle-aged woman with acute COVID-19.

This clone appeared a few times. The rearrangement joins TRBV5-1 to TRBJ2-1, with 8 nucleotides matching TRBD2. CDR3 length: 15 amino acids. Germline V lookup: CDR1 SGHRS, CDR2 YFSETQ. Trimming cost V 1 base and J 10 bases; bases outside gene matches: 10. The CDR3 DNA reads TGCGCCAGCAGCTTGTCGGGGGGGCGTCGTAGCGAGCAGTTCTTC. Translation: CASSLSGGRRSEQFF.

The CDR3 bases are TGTGCCAGTAGTGAGGAGATAACCTATAATTCACCCCTCCACTTT. This sequence encodes CASSEEITYNSPLHF. The chain recombines TRBV19 with TRBJ1-6; no clear D. V was shortened by 5 bases and J by 2 bases, with 10 bases between the two germline ends. The germline CDR1 and CDR2 sequences are LNHDA and SQIVND (reference sequence). This CDR3 spans 15 amino acids.

This clone was picked up one time. The J gene is TRBJ2-3, the V gene TRBV7-2; 10 nucleotides match TRBD2. The CDR3 runs to 17 residues. Germline V gene lookup returns CDR1 SGHTA and CDR2 FQGNSA. The V gene end was trimmed by 3 bases and the J gene end by 2 bases; junction bases not matched to a gene: 8. CDR3: CASSLVSGGSNTDTQYF. CDR3 DNA: TGTGCCAGCAGCTTGGTTAGCGGGGGGTCTAACACAGATACGCAGTATTTT.

J is TRBJ2-5 and V is TRBV28, with D possibly matching TRBD1 (6 bases). The V gene lost 7 bases and the J gene lost 5 bases, with 20 bases spanning the gap. The CDR3 is 15 amino acids. Germline CDR1 is MDHEN and CDR2 is SYDVKM. Here the CDR3 DNA reads TGTGCCAGCACCCTCAGACAGGCAAGAGGGGAGACCCAGTACTTC. Protein sequence: CASTLRQARGETQYF.

The rearrangement links TRBV18 to TRBJ1-5, with TRBD1 as a possible D gene (6 bases). Trimming stripped 4 bases from V and 1 base from J, with 11 bases between. The germline CDR1 and CDR2 sequences are KGHSH and LQKENI. The CDR3 runs to 15 residues. The CDR3 reads CASSLEQGSNQPQHF. In DNA form, the CDR3 reads TGTGCCAGCTCACTGGAACAGGGAAGCAATCAGCCCCAGCATTTT.

The chain is built from TRBV5-1 and TRBJ2-1, with D tentatively TRBD2 (6 bases). This CDR3 comprises 15 residues. V shed 0 bases and J shed 8 bases, with 15 bases lying between them. Germline V lookup: CDR1 SGHRS, CDR2 YFSETQ. CDR3 amino acids: CASSLATRTKDEQFF. DNA for the CDR3: TGCGCCAGCAGCTTGGCAACTAGGACTAAGGATGAGCAGTTCTTC.

V usage is TRBV14 and J usage is TRBJ1-1; D is possibly TRBD1 (6 bases). V was shortened by 4 bases and J by 7 bases, with 19 bases between the two germline ends. This CDR3 region has 15 residues. Germline values: CDR1 SGHDN, CDR2 FVKESK. CDR3 in amino acids: CASSLAGTPTLEAFF. CDR3 in DNA: TGTGCCAGCAGCCTCGCCGGGACACCGACCCTTGAAGCTTTCTTT.

The chain carries TRBV6-6 and TRBJ1-6; no firm D call. Germline-derived CDR1 and CDR2 are MNHNY and SVGAGI (reference sequence). This CDR3 spans 15 amino acids. Between the trimmed V and J ends, which lost 0 bases and 7 bases, there was a span of 10 bases. CDR3: CASSYSGERNSPLHF. CDR3 in DNA: TGTGCCAGCAGTTACTCCGGGGAGAGAAATTCACCCCTCCACTTT.

The V gene is TRBV2, the J gene TRBJ2-5; D not resolved. There are 12 residues in the CDR3. V dropped 8 bases and J dropped 1 base, with 8 bases sitting between them. The germline V gene encodes CDR1 SNHLY and CDR2 FYNNEI. The CDR3 DNA reads TGTGCCAGCGTCCAGGTCCAAGAGACCCAGTACTTC. This encodes CASVQVQETQYF.

The rearrangement links TRBV6-5 to TRBJ2-7, with 8 bases that match TRBD1. V shed 2 bases, J shed 5 bases, and the junction held 5 bases outside the gene matches. This CDR3 spans 14 amino acids. From germline, CDR1 is MNHEY and CDR2 SVGAGI. The CDR3: CASSYGQGVDEQYF. The CDR3, as DNA: TGTGCCAGCAGTTACGGACAGGGAGTCGACGAGCAGTACTTC.

V gene TRBV5-1 combines with J gene TRBJ2-2; 11 nucleotides agree with TRBD1. The germline CDR1 and CDR2 sequences are SGHRS and YFSETQ. The CDR3 is 18 amino acids. V trimming: 0 bases; J trimming: 5 bases; junction bases outside the gene matches: 9. As DNA, the CDR3 is TGCGCCAGCAGCTTGGCTTTTTCCGGGACAGGGGGTACCGGGGAGCTGTTTTTT. It codes for CASSLAFSGTGGTGELFF.

This chain's CDR3 is CASSSGQGPITEAFF. In DNA form, the CDR3 reads TGTGCCAGCAGCTCTGGACAGGGGCCCATCACTGAAGCTTTCTTT. V gene TRBV5-4 combines with J gene TRBJ1-1, with 9 bases that match TRBD1. The CDR3 consists of 15 residues. With 3 bases clipped from V and 4 bases from J, the junction kept 7 bases outside the gene matches. Germline V lookup: CDR1 SGHNT, CDR2 YYREEE (reference sequence).

The chain links TRBV30 to TRBJ1-1, with 8 bases identical to TRBD1. CDR1 is GTSNPN and CDR2 is SVGIG in the germline V gene (reference sequence). This CDR3 spans 15 amino acids. With 4 bases clipped from V and 6 bases from J, the junction kept 13 bases outside the gene matches. In nucleotides, the CDR3 is TGTGCCTGGAAGACTAACTTCCTGGACAGGGCTGAAGCTTTCTTT. Its protein product is CAWKTNFLDRAEAFF.

This chain connects TRBV18 to TRBJ2-1, with D possibly being TRBD1 (5 bases). Germline V gives CDR1 KGHSH, CDR2 LQKENI. V lost 5 bases to trimming and J lost 6 bases, with 11 bases between them. The CDR3 has 13 amino acids. The CDR3 spells CASSSSRGNEQFF. CDR3 sequence (DNA): TGTGCCAGCTCATCTTCTAGGGGCAATGAGCAGTTCTTC.

The rearrangement joins TRBV11-3 to TRBJ2-7; D perhaps matches TRBD1 (6 bases). This CDR3 region has 13 residues. V was clipped by 4 bases and J by 6 bases, with 13 bases between them. CDR1 SGHNT and CDR2 YENEEA come from the germline V gene. CDR3 coding DNA: TGTGCCAGCAGCTCCACTCAGGGGACCGAGCAGTACTTC. Amino acids: CASSSTQGTEQYF.

This chain uses TRBV11-2 with TRBJ2-5; a possible D gene is TRBD2 (6 bases). The CDR3 is made up of 18 amino acids. Germline lookup yields CDR1 SGHAT and CDR2 FQNNGV. The ends were cut back, 3 bases at V and 5 bases at J, with 25 bases in the middle. The CDR3 protein is CASSLVGKAGRLSETQYF. The CDR3 coding sequence is TGTGCCAGCAGCTTGGTGGGGAAGGCAGGGAGGCTATCGGAGACCCAGTACTTC.

The V gene is TRBV6-5, the J gene TRBJ1-2, with no clear D. The CDR3 runs to 11 residues. Trimming removed 8 bases at V and 1 base at J, with 5 bases between. Germline-derived CDR1 and CDR2 are MNHEY and SVGAGI. The CDR3 nucleotides are TGTGCCAGCGGAGTTAACTATGGCTACACCTTC. Residues: CASGVNYGYTF.